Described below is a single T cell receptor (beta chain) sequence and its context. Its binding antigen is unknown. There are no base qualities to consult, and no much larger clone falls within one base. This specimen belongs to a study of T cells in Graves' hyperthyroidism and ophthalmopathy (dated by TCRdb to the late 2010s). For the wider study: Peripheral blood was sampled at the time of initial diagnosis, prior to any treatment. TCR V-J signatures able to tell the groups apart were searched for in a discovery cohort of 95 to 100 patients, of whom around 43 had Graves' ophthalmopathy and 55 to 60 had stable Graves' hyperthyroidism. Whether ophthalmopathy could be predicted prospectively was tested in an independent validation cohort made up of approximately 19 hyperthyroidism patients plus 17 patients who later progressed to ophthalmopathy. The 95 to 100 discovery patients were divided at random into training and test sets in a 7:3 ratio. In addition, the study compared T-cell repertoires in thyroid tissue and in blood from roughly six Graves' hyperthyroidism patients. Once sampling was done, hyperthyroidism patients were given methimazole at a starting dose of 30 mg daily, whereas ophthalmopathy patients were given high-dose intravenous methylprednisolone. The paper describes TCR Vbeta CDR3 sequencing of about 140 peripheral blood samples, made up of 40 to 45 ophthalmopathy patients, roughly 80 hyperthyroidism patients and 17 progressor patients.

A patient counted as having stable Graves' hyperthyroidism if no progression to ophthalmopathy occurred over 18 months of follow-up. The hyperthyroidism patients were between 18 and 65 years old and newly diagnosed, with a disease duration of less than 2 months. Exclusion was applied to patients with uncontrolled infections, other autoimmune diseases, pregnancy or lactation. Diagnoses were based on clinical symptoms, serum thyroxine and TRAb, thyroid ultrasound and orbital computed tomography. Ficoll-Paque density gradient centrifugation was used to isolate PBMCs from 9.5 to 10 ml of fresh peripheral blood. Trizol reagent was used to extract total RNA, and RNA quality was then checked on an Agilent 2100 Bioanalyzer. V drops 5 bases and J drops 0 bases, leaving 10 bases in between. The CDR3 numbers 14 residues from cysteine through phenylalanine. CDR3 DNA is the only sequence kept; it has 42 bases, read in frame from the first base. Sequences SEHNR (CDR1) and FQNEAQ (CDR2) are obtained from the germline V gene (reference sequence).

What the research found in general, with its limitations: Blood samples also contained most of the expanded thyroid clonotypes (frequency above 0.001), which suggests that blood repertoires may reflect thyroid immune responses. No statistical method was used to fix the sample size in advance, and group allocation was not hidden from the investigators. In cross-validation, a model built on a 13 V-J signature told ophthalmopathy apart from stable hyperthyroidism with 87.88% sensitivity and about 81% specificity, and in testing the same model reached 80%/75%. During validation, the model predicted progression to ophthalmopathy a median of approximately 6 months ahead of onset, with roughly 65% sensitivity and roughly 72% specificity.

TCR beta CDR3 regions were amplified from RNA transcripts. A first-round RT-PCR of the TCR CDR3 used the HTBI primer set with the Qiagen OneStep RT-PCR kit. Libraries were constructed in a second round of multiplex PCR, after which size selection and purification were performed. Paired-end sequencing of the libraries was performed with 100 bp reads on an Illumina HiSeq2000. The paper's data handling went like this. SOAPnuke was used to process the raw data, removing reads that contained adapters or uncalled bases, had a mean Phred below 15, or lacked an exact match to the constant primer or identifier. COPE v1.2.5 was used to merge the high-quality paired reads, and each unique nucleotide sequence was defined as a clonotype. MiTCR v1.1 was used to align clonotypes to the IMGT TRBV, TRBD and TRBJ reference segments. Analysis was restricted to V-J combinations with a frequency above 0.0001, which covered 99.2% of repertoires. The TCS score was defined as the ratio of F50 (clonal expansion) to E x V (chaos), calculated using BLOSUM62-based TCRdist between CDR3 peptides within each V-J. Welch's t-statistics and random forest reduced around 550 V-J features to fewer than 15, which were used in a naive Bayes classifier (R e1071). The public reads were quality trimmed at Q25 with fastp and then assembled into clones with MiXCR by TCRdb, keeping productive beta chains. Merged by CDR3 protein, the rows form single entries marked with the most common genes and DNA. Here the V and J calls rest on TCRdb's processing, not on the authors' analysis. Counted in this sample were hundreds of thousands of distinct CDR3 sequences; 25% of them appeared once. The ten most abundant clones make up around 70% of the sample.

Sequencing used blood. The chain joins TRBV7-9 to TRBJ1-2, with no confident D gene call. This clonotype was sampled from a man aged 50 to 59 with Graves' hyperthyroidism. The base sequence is TGTGCCAGCAGCCCAGATGGAGCTAACTATGGCTACACCTTC. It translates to CASSPDGANYGYTF.